These 27 T cell receptor beta chains share one sample of origin, sequenced in a study of blood T cell repertoires in COVID-19. TCRdb's table, derived via immunoSEQ multiplex PCR, lists solely in-frame clones and lacks some. Counted here are roughly 250,000 clones, 75% to 95% occurring once; the ten biggest clones make up approximately 2.6%. What was sequenced was peripheral blood. All receptors come from a person aged 18-30 years with COVID-19, enrolled during active disease.

The V call is TRBV5-6, the J call TRBJ1-2; 7 nucleotides agree with TRBD1. The CDR3 has 12 residues. Trimming at V came to 4 bases and at J to 3 bases, leaving 0 bases not matched to a gene. Looked up from germline, CDR1 is SGHDT and CDR2 is YYEEEE. The CDR3 coding sequence is TGTGCCAGCAGCGGGACAGACTATGGCTACACCTTC. Encoded protein: CASSGTDYGYTF.

The chain employs TRBV6-6 and TRBJ2-2, with 8 bases identical to TRBD1. Trimming at V came to 4 bases and at J to 1 base, leaving 5 bases not matched to a gene. Germline V lookup: CDR1 MNHNY, CDR2 SVGAGI (reference sequence). The CDR3 sequence is 16 residues long. CDR3 in amino acids: CASSSQGALNTGELFF. CDR3 DNA: TGTGCCAGCAGTTCTCAGGGGGCCCTGAACACCGGGGAGCTGTTTTTT.

This clone was counted a single time. This rearrangement joins TRBV7-2 to TRBJ2-4; 8 nucleotides agree with TRBD1. CDR1 and CDR2 from the germline V gene are SGHTA and FQGNSA. The CDR3 length is 15 residues. V shed 2 bases and J 1 base; nucleotides not matched to a gene: 1. The CDR3 spells CASSLRQGAKNIQYF. In DNA form, the CDR3 reads TGTGCCAGCAGCTTAAGACAGGGGGCCAAAAACATTCAGTACTTC. The full variable domain, rest sourced from reference TRBV7-2 and TRBJ2-4, is GAGVSQSPSNKVTEKGKDVELRCDPISGHTALYWYRQSLGQGLEFLIYFQGNSAPDKSGLPSDRFSAERTGGSVSTLTIQRTQQEDSAVYLCASSLRQGAKNIQYFGAGTRLSVL.

To note about this clone: A junction end diverges from the germline sequence, so it may reflect a read error. The chain has TRBV16 and TRBJ1-1; TRBD1 matches at 8 bases. The CDR3 contains 16 residues. Germline V gene sequence: CDR1 KGHSY, CDR2 FQNENV. CDR3 bases: TGTGCCAGCAGCCAATCTCCGGGACAGGTGAACAATGAAGCTTTCTTT. Residues: CASSQSPGQVNNEAFF.

CDR3 region: CASNPRVDTEAFF. CDR3 nucleotides: TGTGCCAGTAATCCGAGGGTGGACACTGAAGCTTTCTTT. V and J are TRBV19 and TRBJ1-1; D gene uncertain. V lost 7 bases and J 3 bases, leaving 12 bases between the germline ends. The CDR3 is 13 residues long. CDR1 and CDR2 (germline): LNHDA, SQIVND (reference sequence).

The gene calls are TRBV6-2 or TRBV6-3 and TRBJ1-5, with D perhaps TRBD1 (5 bases). CDR1 is MNHEY and CDR2 is SVGEGT in the germline V gene. The V end was cut by 6 bases, the J end by 6 bases, with 12 bases between. CDR3 length equals 13 residues. In DNA form, the CDR3 reads TGTGCCAGCAGCCGGGGCGGGGGTCAGCCCCAGCATTTT. This codes for CASSRGGGQPQHF.

The chain couples TRBV7-2 to TRBJ2-5; 8 bases are a match to TRBD1. Germline V gene sequence: CDR1 SGHTA, CDR2 FQGNSA. The CDR3 extends over 14 amino acids. The V segment lost 1 base and the J segment 5 bases; nucleotides outside the gene matches: 3. CDR3 residues: CASSLDRGSETQYF. The CDR3, as DNA: TGTGCCAGCAGCTTAGACAGGGGGTCGGAGACCCAGTACTTC.

The J gene is TRBJ1-2, the V gene TRBV5-5; D not resolved. The ends were cut back, 6 bases at V and 2 bases at J, with 11 bases in the middle. Per germline, CDR1 SGHKS and CDR2 YYEKEE (reference sequence). There are 13 residues in the CDR3. CDR3 in DNA: TGTGCCAGCACCCCACGAACAAACTATGGCTACACCTTC. This sequence encodes CASTPRTNYGYTF. The full variable domain, rest sourced from reference TRBV5-5 and TRBJ1-2, is DAGVTQSPTHLIKTRGQQVTLRCSPISGHKSVSWYQQVLGQGPQFIFQYYEKEERGRGNFPDRFSARQFPNYSSELNVNALLLGDSALYLCASTPRTNYGYTFGSGTRLTVV.

The rearrangement joins TRBV28 to TRBJ1-5; a weak D match, TRBD1 (5 bases). Between the trimmed V and J ends, which lost 3 bases and 0 bases, there was a span of 15 bases. Per germline, CDR1 MDHEN and CDR2 SYDVKM. The CDR3 has 17 residues. The CDR3 region has the DNA TGTGCCAGCAGTTTTTGGCAGGGATCATATAGCAATCAGCCCCAGCATTTT. This translates into CASSFWQGSYSNQPQHF.

V gene TRBV28 combines with J gene TRBJ2-1, with 11 bases fitting TRBD2. The trim removed 5 bases at V and 9 bases at J, leaving 12 bases unmatched. This CDR3 has 16 amino acids. Germline V gene data show CDR1 as MDHEN and CDR2 as SYDVKM. The CDR3 here is CASSTTGLAASAEQFF. The CDR3 DNA is TGTGCCAGCAGTACAACGGGACTAGCGGCCTCTGCTGAGCAGTTCTTC.

This sequence joins TRBV19 and TRBJ2-6; the match to TRBD1 covers 8 bases. The V segment lost 8 bases and the J segment 0 bases; nucleotides outside the gene matches: 9. This CDR3 region has 17 residues. CDR1 LNHDA and CDR2 SQIVND come from the germline V gene (reference sequence). DNA of the CDR3: TGTGCCAGTGGGGTAGGACAGGGTGTCTCTGGGGCCAACGTCCTGACTTTC. Translated, it gives CASGVGQGVSGANVLTF.

The rearrangement joins TRBV5-1 to TRBJ2-3, with D perhaps TRBD1 (5 bases). This CDR3 has 15 amino acids. V lost 0 bases, J lost 6 bases, and 14 bases lay in between. Germline-derived CDR1 and CDR2 are SGHRS and YFSETQ. CDR3 nucleotides: TGCGCCAGCAGCTTGGACTCAGGGCGGATTGATACGCAGTATTTT. Translated, it gives CASSLDSGRIDTQYF.

The V call is TRBV5-4, the J call TRBJ2-1; no clear D. CDR3 size: 14 residues. The germline gives CDR1 SGHNT, CDR2 YYREEE (reference sequence). With 0 bases removed from V and 4 bases from J, the gap between germline ends came to 8 bases. The CDR3 coding sequence is TGTGCCAGCAGCTTGGTTACCGAGTACAATGAGCAGTTCTTC. It translates to CASSLVTEYNEQFF.

This chain uses TRBV7-8 with TRBJ2-3; TRBD2 matches 14 bases. Trimming cost V 4 bases and J 8 bases; bases outside gene matches: 8. The CDR3 spans 16 residues. Germline loops: CDR1 SGHVS, CDR2 FQNEAQ. The CDR3 loop is CASSSRLAGGLSTQYF. The DNA of the CDR3 is TGTGCCAGCAGCTCAAGACTAGCGGGAGGGCTCTCTACGCAGTATTTT.

The chain links TRBV24-1 to TRBJ2-2, with 11 bases aligning to TRBD2. There are 16 residues in the CDR3. Trimming at V came to 2 bases and at J to 6 bases, leaving 4 bases not matched to a gene. The V gene's germline CDR1 is KGHDR and CDR2 SFDVKD. The CDR3 nucleotides read TGTGCCACCAGTGATTCCGGGACTAGCGGAGCCGGGGAGCTGTTTTTT. Amino acids: CATSDSGTSGAGELFF.

The rearrangement uses TRBV28 and TRBJ1-1, with D uncertain. The V end lost 1 base, the J end lost 1 base, and 7 bases lay between the germline ends. The CDR3 extends over 14 amino acids. From germline, CDR1 is MDHEN and CDR2 SYDVKM. The CDR3 nucleotides are TGTGCCAGCAGTTTATACGGTGCGAACACTGAAGCTTTCTTT. Protein sequence: CASSLYGANTEAFF.

The genes are TRBV28 and TRBJ1-5, with D perhaps TRBD1 (5 bases). Germline assignment: CDR1 MDHEN and CDR2 SYDVKM. V was shortened by 7 bases and J by 0 bases, with 13 bases between the two germline ends. This CDR3 is 15 amino acids long. CDR3 loop: CASIPGGGSNQPQHF. CDR3 in DNA: TGTGCCAGCATCCCGGGGGGGGGTAGCAATCAGCCCCAGCATTTT.

This chain connects TRBV30 to TRBJ1-2; 8 bases are a match to TRBD1. Germline V gene sequence: CDR1 GTSNPN, CDR2 SVGIG (reference sequence). V trimming: 4 bases; J trimming: 4 bases; junction bases outside the gene matches: 2. The CDR3 length is 12 residues. Here the CDR3 DNA reads TGTGCCTGGACAGGGGGCACCTATGGCTACACCTTC. Amino acid sequence: CAWTGGTYGYTF. Using reference TRBV30 and TRBJ1-2 for the parts outside the CDR3, the full variable domain is SQTIHQWPATLVQPVGSPLSLECTVEGTSNPNLYWYRQAAGRGLQLLFYSVGIGQISSEVPQNLSASRPQDRQFILSSKKLLLSDSGFYLCAWTGGTYGYTFGSGTRLTVV.

The chain carries TRBV7-2 and TRBJ2-7; the D is unclear. Germline-derived CDR1 and CDR2 are SGHTA and FQGNSA. Trimming cost V 3 bases and J 6 bases, with 15 bases left between them. The CDR3 has 14 amino acids. The CDR3: CASSFDPVTGEQYF. The CDR3 bases are TGTGCCAGCAGCTTTGATCCTGTTACGGGCGAGCAGTACTTC.

The CDR3 sequence: CASSKTGLEQYF. As DNA, the CDR3 is TGTGCCAGCAGCAAGACAGGGCTCGAGCAGTACTTC. The V call is TRBV11-2, the J call TRBJ2-7; TRBD1 agrees at 7 bases. V was clipped by 5 bases and J by 6 bases; unmatched bases: 4. There are 12 residues in the CDR3. The germline V gene has CDR1 SGHAT and CDR2 FQNNGV.

The chain links TRBV14 to TRBJ2-2, with TRBD2 as a possible D gene (5 bases). Deletions cut 4 bases from V and 4 bases from J, with 10 bases between. Germline-derived CDR1 and CDR2 are SGHDN and FVKESK. The CDR3 is made up of 14 amino acids. CDR3 protein: CASSPRTSTGELFF. Written as DNA, the CDR3 is TGTGCCAGCAGCCCCAGAACTAGCACCGGGGAGCTGTTTTTT.

The rearrangement joins TRBV12-3 or TRBV12-4 to TRBJ2-7; D is ambiguous. Trimming shortened V by 7 bases and J by 1 base, and 5 bases separated the two germline ends. The CDR3 sequence is 11 residues long. The CDR3 nucleotides read TGTGCCAGCACCTTATCCTACGAGCAGTACTTC. Residues: CASTLSYEQYF.

The chain couples TRBV3-1 (or the pseudogene TRBV3-2) to TRBJ2-1; 8 bases align to TRBD2. The CDR3 has 18 amino acids. The ends lost 1 base at V and 0 bases at J; junction bases unmatched: 8. CDR1 and CDR2 from the germline V gene are LGHDT and YNNKEL (reference sequence). The CDR3 DNA is TGTGCCAGCAGCCAAGCTCCGGGAGGGCCAAGCTCCTACAATGAGCAGTTCTTC. It is translated as CASSQAPGGPSSYNEQFF.

The gene calls are TRBV7-2 and TRBJ2-1; D not resolved. There are 16 residues in the CDR3. Trimming took off 0 bases at V and 0 bases at J, with 9 bases between the two ends. Germline V CDR1 and CDR2: SGHTA, FQGNSA. The CDR3 protein is CASSLARPLSYNEQFF. CDR3 bases: TGTGCCAGCAGCTTAGCGCGGCCCCTCTCCTACAATGAGCAGTTCTTC.

The CDR3 region is CASSPMLDGGNTEAFF. CDR3 nucleotide sequence: TGTGCCAGCAGCCCGATGCTCGATGGAGGGAACACTGAAGCTTTCTTT. This chain links TRBV7-6 with TRBJ1-1; no clear D gene. This CDR3 has 16 amino acids. Germline CDR1 reads SGHVS; CDR2 reads FNYEAQ. The ends were cut back, 5 bases at V and 1 base at J, with 17 bases in the middle.

J is TRBJ1-6 and V is TRBV2; TRBD1 matches 10 bases. Trimming removed 5 bases from V and 6 bases from J; junction bases left unmatched: 7. The CDR3 contains 16 residues. Germline loops: CDR1 SNHLY, CDR2 FYNNEI. This chain's CDR3 is CASSISRDRGNSPLHF. For the CDR3, the DNA is TGTGCCAGCAGTATTTCTCGGGACAGGGGTAATTCACCCCTCCACTTT.

The chain uses TRBV4-3 and TRBJ2-1; maybe TRBD2 (5 bases). Germline V gene lookup returns CDR1 LGHNA and CDR2 YSLEER. The V end was cut by 0 bases, the J end by 10 bases, with 10 bases between. The CDR3 is 13 residues long. CDR3: CASSQDRGPEQFF. As DNA, the CDR3 is TGCGCCAGCAGCCAAGATCGGGGTCCGGAGCAGTTCTTC.